The T cell receptor (beta chain) under discussion was sequenced for a study of T cell responses to AZD1222 COVID-19 vaccine. The protocol was immunoSEQ multiplex PCR, while the TCRdb copy is restricted to in-frame clones and leaves out a portion. The data hold 200,000 or so clones, with over 80% observed a single time. On this clone itself: Its specificity is unknown.

CDR1 is SQVTM, CDR2 ANQGSEA, per germline. Trimming removed 6 bases from V and 2 bases from J, with 11 bases in between. The CDR3 runs to 13 residues. Regarding the study as a whole: Nearly half of spike-specific TCRs reportedly go after variant regions that carry no mutations. The sample set comprised mostly white British donors with more females, and clonal diversity was possibly underestimated. In all cases, repertoires were sampled only after the peak T cell response.

The chain joins TRBV29-1 to TRBJ1-3; D might be TRBD1 (5 bases). This TCR was sampled from an adult in good health. Material: peripheral blood, obtained on day 0 of MenACWY control vaccination. CDR3 sequence: CSVPAGTGNTIYF. The CDR3, as DNA: TGCAGCGTCCCCGCAGGGACTGGAAACACCATATATTTT.